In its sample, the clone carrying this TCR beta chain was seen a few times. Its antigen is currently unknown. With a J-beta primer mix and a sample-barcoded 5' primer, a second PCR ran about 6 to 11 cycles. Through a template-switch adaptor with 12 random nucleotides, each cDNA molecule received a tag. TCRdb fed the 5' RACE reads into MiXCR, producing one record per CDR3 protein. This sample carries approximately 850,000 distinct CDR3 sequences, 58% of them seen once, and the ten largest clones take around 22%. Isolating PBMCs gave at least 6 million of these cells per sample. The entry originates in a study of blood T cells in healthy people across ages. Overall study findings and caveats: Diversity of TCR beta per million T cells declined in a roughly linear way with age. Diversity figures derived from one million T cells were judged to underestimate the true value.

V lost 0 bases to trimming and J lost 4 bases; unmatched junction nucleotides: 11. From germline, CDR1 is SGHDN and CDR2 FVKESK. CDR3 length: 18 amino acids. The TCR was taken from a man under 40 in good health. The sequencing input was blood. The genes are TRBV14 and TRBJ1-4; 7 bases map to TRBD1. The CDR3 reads CASSQESLRDSYNEKLFF. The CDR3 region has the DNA TGTGCCAGCAGCCAAGAAAGTCTCAGGGACAGCTATAATGAAAAACTGTTTTTT.